These 23 T cell receptor beta chains originate from one sample sequenced in a study of blood T cell repertoires in COVID-19. Assay used: immunoSEQ multiplex PCR; TCRdb lists only in-frame clones, some missing. The table includes roughly 27,000 clones, about 91% detected once. Sequenced material: peripheral blood. These receptors were taken from a human donor with active COVID-19. The donor label of this sample is uncertain.

The genes are TRBV28 and TRBJ1-3; 9 nucleotides align to TRBD1. V dropped 6 bases and J dropped 2; count of bases not matched to a gene: 8. The CDR3 sequence is 16 residues long. CDR1 MDHEN and CDR2 SYDVKM come from the germline V gene. The CDR3 nucleotides are TGTGCCAGCAGCCTTCCTTGGACAGGGGCTGGAAACACCATATATTTT. Its protein is CASSLPWTGAGNTIYF. The whole variable domain, remainder taken from reference TRBV28 and TRBJ1-3, is DVKVTQSSRYLVKRTGEKVFLECVQDMDHENMFWYRQDPGLGLRLIYFSYDVKMKEKGDIPEGYSVSREKKERFSLILESASTNQTSMYLCASSLPWTGAGNTIYFGEGSWLTVV.

Remarks on this clone: At one end, the junction sequence differs from germline, possibly due to a read error. The gene calls are TRBV7-9 and TRBJ2-1, with D possibly TRBD1 on 6 matching bases. CDR1 and CDR2 from the germline V gene are SEHNR and FQNEAQ (reference sequence). This CDR3 spans 11 amino acids. DNA of the CDR3: TGTGCCAGCAGCTCAGGGGTAGAGCGGTTCTTC. It yields the protein CASSSGVERFF.

V is TRBV6-5 and J is TRBJ2-7; unclear D gene. The CDR3 has 14 amino acids. Trimming took off 0 bases at V and 0 bases at J, with 6 bases between the two ends. CDR1 is MNHEY, CDR2 SVGAGI, per germline. The CDR3 sequence: CASSYSSHSYEQYF. In DNA form, the CDR3 reads TGTGCCAGCAGTTACTCGTCCCACTCCTACGAGCAGTACTTC.

This rearrangement joins TRBV5-5 to TRBJ2-3; no clear D gene. The CDR3 is 12 residues long. V lost 0 bases and J 6 bases, leaving 5 bases between the germline ends. Germline V lookup: CDR1 SGHKS, CDR2 YYEKEE (reference sequence). The CDR3 DNA follows: TGTGCCAGCAGCTTGGCCCTCGATACGCAGTATTTT. Its protein product is CASSLALDTQYF.

The chain recombines TRBV19 with TRBJ2-5, with D maybe TRBD2 (7 bases). Germline CDR1 is LNHDA and CDR2 is SQIVND (reference sequence). This CDR3 is built from 15 residues. The ends were cut back, 7 bases at V and 5 bases at J, with 20 bases in the middle. In DNA, the CDR3 is TGTGCCAGTACCTCATCTTTGGGGAGGGGGGAGACCCAGTACTTC. As protein: CASTSSLGRGETQYF.

This clone was counted between two and nine times. The chain has TRBV7-9 and TRBJ2-7, with 7 bases identical to TRBD2. The V gene's germline CDR1 is SEHNR and CDR2 FQNEAQ (reference sequence). The CDR3 has 16 amino acids. The trim removed 6 bases at V and 6 bases at J, leaving 17 bases unmatched. CDR3 amino acids: CASSRPGWEGLLEQYF. CDR3 DNA sequence: TGTGCCAGCAGTCGCCCCGGGTGGGAGGGCCTCCTCGAGCAGTACTTC.

The gene calls are TRBV30 and TRBJ2-7, with 12 bases matching TRBD2. The CDR3 consists of 16 residues. Germline V gene sequence: CDR1 GTSNPN, CDR2 SVGIG (reference sequence). J lost 2 bases, V lost 2 bases, and 7 bases had no gene match. This chain's CDR3 is CAWSRLAGAIAYEQYF. CDR3 sequence (DNA): TGTGCCTGGAGTAGACTAGCGGGGGCCATAGCCTACGAGCAGTACTTC.

The rearrangement links TRBV27 to TRBJ2-1; 10 bases are a match to TRBD2. The germline V gene encodes CDR1 MNHEY and CDR2 SMNVEV (reference sequence). V dropped 2 bases and J dropped 7; count of bases not matched to a gene: 5. The CDR3 loop spans 15 amino acids. CDR3 coding DNA: TGTGCCAGCAGTTTAAGCGGGAGGGCCGGAAATGAGCAGTTCTTC. Amino acid sequence: CASSLSGRAGNEQFF.

The chain employs TRBV5-1 and TRBJ1-2; 11 nucleotides align to TRBD1. Trimming removed 4 bases from V and 5 bases from J; junction bases left unmatched: 7. Looked up from germline, CDR1 is SGHRS and CDR2 is YFSETQ. This CDR3 is built from 15 residues. In nucleotides, the CDR3 is TGCGCCAGCAGCCCAGGACAGGGGGCGGGATATGGCTACACCTTC. This codes for CASSPGQGAGYGYTF.

This clone has a single count. V gene TRBV4-3 combines with J gene TRBJ2-7; tentative D call: TRBD2 (5 bases). Trimming removed 1 base at V and 8 bases at J, with 18 bases between. CDR3 length equals 15 residues. The germline gives CDR1 LGHNA, CDR2 YSLEER. CDR3 amino acids: CASSQGSEGVRKQYF. CDR3 DNA: TGCGCCAGCAGCCAAGGGTCAGAGGGAGTAAGAAAGCAGTACTTC.

This chain uses TRBV6-5 with TRBJ2-1, with a possible D match to TRBD1 (6 bases). This CDR3 contains 13 residues. The germline CDR1 and CDR2 sequences are MNHEY and SVGAGI. Trimming removed 6 bases from V and 4 bases from J, with 10 bases in between. CDR3 DNA: TGTGCCAGCAGGGGGGACATTTACAATGAGCAGTTCTTC. It translates to CASRGDIYNEQFF.

V gene TRBV3-1 (or the pseudogene TRBV3-2) combines with J gene TRBJ1-1; the D gene is possibly TRBD1 (5 bases). Trimming removed 1 base from V and 1 base from J, with 16 bases in between. This CDR3 region has 17 residues. Germline V gives CDR1 LGHDT, CDR2 YNNKEL (reference sequence). The CDR3 coding sequence is TGTGCCAGCAGCCAAGTCCGGAGGGAGGGGACGAACACTGAAGCTTTCTTT. Its protein product is CASSQVRREGTNTEAFF.

The chain couples TRBV2 to TRBJ1-6; no reliable D call. Germline lookup yields CDR1 SNHLY and CDR2 FYNNEI. V lost 0 bases and J 13 bases, leaving 19 bases between the germline ends. The CDR3 extends over 16 amino acids. For the CDR3, the DNA is TGTGCCAGCAGTGAAGCGCCGGGGAGGGTTCGGGATCCCCTCCACTTT. As protein: CASSEAPGRVRDPLHF.

This chain connects TRBV6-5 to TRBJ1-1, with D tentatively TRBD1 (5 bases). Looked up from germline, CDR1 is MNHEY and CDR2 is SVGAGI. Trimming stripped 5 bases from V and 0 bases from J, with 13 bases between. This CDR3 spans 15 amino acids. For the CDR3, the DNA is TGTGCCAGCAGTCTACTGAGACAGCTGAACACTGAAGCTTTCTTT. It codes for CASSLLRQLNTEAFF.

The chain couples TRBV6-7 to TRBJ1-1; D not resolved. TRBV6-7 is an open reading frame, and its role is uncertain. V was pared by 6 bases and J by 2 bases, with 34 bases between. CDR3 length equals 21 residues. The CDR3 region has the DNA TGTGCCAGCAGAGGCGCGGTGTCCCCTACCCCGATCCTAGGCCTTAACACTGAAGCTTTCTTT. Its protein is CASRGAVSPTPILGLNTEAFF.

The chain combines TRBV2 with TRBJ1-5; TRBD1 is a possible D gene (6 bases). V was cut by 11 bases and J by 8 bases, with 22 bases left in between. Germline CDR1 reads SNHLY; CDR2 reads FYNNEI. The CDR3 runs to 14 residues. DNA for the CDR3: TGTGCCTGTCAGGGGACGCAGACAGGCGAGCCCCAGCATTTT. Translation: CACQGTQTGEPQHF. Filled out from reference TRBV2 and TRBJ1-5, the complete variable domain reads EPEVTQTPSHQVTQMGQEVILRCVPISNHLYFYWYRQILGQKVEFLVSFYNNEISEKSEIFDDQFSVERPDGSNFTLKIRSTKLEDSAMYFCACQGTQTGEPQHFGDGTRLSIL.

CDR3: CASSYSRQGFQPQHF. The CDR3 nucleotides read TGTGCCAGCAGTTACTCTAGACAAGGATTTCAGCCCCAGCATTTT. The V and J genes are TRBV6-6 and TRBJ1-5; D remains unclear. The CDR3 has 15 amino acids. V lost 0 bases and J lost 6, with 12 bases in between. Germline V gene data show CDR1 as MNHNY and CDR2 as SVGAGI (reference sequence).

The V call is TRBV6-1, the J call TRBJ1-6, with 8 positions matching TRBD1. The CDR3 extends over 16 amino acids. Germline assignment: CDR1 MNHNS and CDR2 SASEGT. The trim removed 3 bases at V and 7 bases at J, leaving 8 bases unmatched. The CDR3 coding sequence is TGTGCCAGCAGTGAGAGCCCCAGGACAGGGAATTCACCCCTCCACTTT. This gives the protein CASSESPRTGNSPLHF.

The V gene is TRBV7-7, the J gene TRBJ2-5; no clear D gene. Germline lookup yields CDR1 SSHAT and CDR2 FNYEAQ (reference sequence). The V end was cut by 4 bases, the J end by 5 bases, with 8 bases between. This CDR3 contains 12 residues. DNA of the CDR3: TGTGCCAGCAGCTCCCTCGGGGAGACCCAGTACTTC. Translating it yields CASSSLGETQYF.

V and J are TRBV12-5 and TRBJ2-7; weak D call: TRBD1 (6 bases). Trimming stripped 6 bases from V and 2 bases from J, with 17 bases between. The CDR3 length is 15 residues. Germline CDR1 LGHNT, CDR2 FRNRAP. The CDR3 DNA follows: TGTGCTAGTGGCTCGGGGACATCCGGCGCCTACGAGCAGTACTTC. Its protein is CASGSGTSGAYEQYF.

The chain recombines TRBV28 with TRBJ1-2; tentative D call: TRBD1 (5 bases). Germline loops: CDR1 MDHEN, CDR2 SYDVKM. There are 12 residues in the CDR3. The V gene lost 4 bases and the J gene lost 8 bases, with 11 bases spanning the gap. CDR3 nucleotide sequence: TGTGCCAGCAGTTCCCGGACAAAAGGCTACACCTTC. Its translation: CASSSRTKGYTF.

The chain links TRBV2 to TRBJ2-5; the match to TRBD1 covers 10 bases. Germline-derived CDR1 and CDR2 are SNHLY and FYNNEI. The CDR3 is 15 amino acids. The V gene end was trimmed by 6 bases and the J gene end by 3 bases; junction bases not matched to a gene: 7. This chain's CDR3 is CASRGDRGLEETQYF. The CDR3 coding sequence is TGTGCCAGCAGAGGTGACAGGGGGCTTGAAGAGACCCAGTACTTC.

The rearrangement uses TRBV3-1 (or the pseudogene TRBV3-2) and TRBJ2-3; 11 positions match TRBD1. The CDR3 runs to 17 residues. Germline V CDR1 and CDR2: LGHDT, YNNKEL (reference sequence). The V segment lost 4 bases and the J segment 1 base; nucleotides outside the gene matches: 7. CDR3 amino acids: CASSPDRGLRGTDTQYF. CDR3 in DNA: TGTGCCAGCAGCCCGGACAGGGGGCTTCGGGGCACAGATACGCAGTATTTT.